These T cell receptor beta chains were read from a single sample in a study of CD8 T cells in ankylosing spondylitis. TCRdb fed the 5' RACE reads into MiXCR, producing one record per CDR3 protein. This sample has under 250,000 distinct CDR3 sequences; about 10% occur once, and the top ten carry about 2.8%. Sequencing input: blood, either unsorted or a sorted T cell fraction (not recorded which). The receptors come from a male donor with ankylosing spondylitis or in good health (not recorded which). CDR3s include the opening cysteine and the closing phenylalanine or tryptophan. A D gene is named only where the DNA matches it firmly. Rows give clone size only sometimes, using once, few, many, or a class for an expanded clone.

CDR3aa: CASSSRTGRPFF
CDR3nt: TGTGCCAGCAGCTCGCGGACAGGGAGACCGTTCTTC
v_gene: TRBV7-8
j_gene: TRBJ2-1
d_gene: TRBD1
abundance: NA

CDR3aa: CASSGSGGAGETQYF
CDR3nt: TGTGCCAGCAGTGGTAGCGGGGGGGCAGGAGAGACCCAGTACTTC
v_gene: TRBV6-1
j_gene: TRBJ2-5
d_gene: TRBD2
abundance: NA

CDR3aa: CASSLKQGAGYTF
CDR3nt: TGTGCCAGCAGCTTAAAACAGGGGGCGGGATACACCTTC
v_gene: TRBV7-2
j_gene: TRBJ1-2
d_gene: TRBD1
abundance: many

CDR3aa: CASSLMTGPNEQYF
CDR3nt: TGCGCCAGCAGCTTGATGACAGGCCCTAACGAGCAGTACTTC
v_gene: TRBV5-1
j_gene: TRBJ2-7
d_gene: NA
abundance: NA

CDR3aa: CASSLWTSGLSYNEQFF
CDR3nt: TGTGCCAGCAGCTTATGGACTAGCGGACTTTCCTACAATGAGCAGTTCTTC
v_gene: TRBV7-2
j_gene: TRBJ2-1
d_gene: TRBD2
abundance: many

CDR3aa: CSARAGTPANTQYF
CDR3nt: TGCAGTGCTAGAGCCGGGACTCCAGCAAATACGCAGTATTTT
v_gene: TRBV20-1
j_gene: TRBJ2-3
d_gene: NA
abundance: many

CDR3aa: CASSVGTVGRTSGGFYNEQFF
CDR3nt: TGTGCCAGCAGCGTAGGAACGGTTGGTCGGACTAGCGGGGGCTTCTACAATGAGCAGTTCTTC
v_gene: TRBV9
j_gene: TRBJ2-1
d_gene: TRBD2
abundance: many

CDR3aa: CASAGTGIGPQHF
CDR3nt: TGTGCCAGCGCCGGGACGGGGATCGGGCCCCAGCATTTT
v_gene: TRBV2
j_gene: TRBJ1-5
d_gene: NA
abundance: many

CDR3aa: CSARDLRNYEQYF
CDR3nt: TGCAGTGCTAGAGATTTGCGGAACTACGAGCAGTACTTC
v_gene: TRBV20-1
j_gene: TRBJ2-7
d_gene: NA
abundance: many

CDR3aa: CSVGAGNYGYTF
CDR3nt: TGCAGCGTTGGTGCGGGGAACTATGGCTACACCTTC
v_gene: TRBV29-1
j_gene: TRBJ1-2
d_gene: NA
abundance: many

CDR3aa: CVSSYTDRGTGELFF
CDR3nt: TGTGTCAGCAGTTACACGGACAGGGGGACCGGGGAGCTGTTTTTT
v_gene: TRBV6-5
j_gene: TRBJ2-2
d_gene: TRBD1
abundance: NA

CDR3aa: CSAARGPNTGELFF
CDR3nt: TGCAGTGCAGCCAGGGGGCCGAACACCGGGGAGCTGTTTTTT
v_gene: TRBV20-1
j_gene: TRBJ2-2
d_gene: TRBD1
abundance: NA

CDR3aa: CASRRTGANTGELFF
CDR3nt: TGTGCCAGCAGGCGGACAGGGGCGAACACCGGGGAGCTGTTTTTT
v_gene: TRBV12-3/TRBV12-4
j_gene: TRBJ2-2
d_gene: TRBD1
abundance: NA

CDR3aa: CASGTPLHF
CDR3nt: TGTGCCAGCGGGACGCCCCTCCACTTT
v_gene: TRBV2
j_gene: TRBJ1-6
d_gene: NA
abundance: many

CDR3aa: CSAPVRDTRYEQYF
CDR3nt: TGCAGCGCCCCTGTTCGGGACACCCGATACGAGCAGTACTTC
v_gene: TRBV29-1
j_gene: TRBJ2-7
d_gene: NA
abundance: many

CDR3aa: CASSQCRGGYNEQFF
CDR3nt: TGTGCCAGCAGCCAATGCAGGGGGGGTTACAATGAGCAGTTCTTC
v_gene: TRBV13
j_gene: TRBJ2-1
d_gene: NA
abundance: once

CDR3aa: CASLGLLNTGELFF
CDR3nt: TGTGCCAGCCTCGGGCTTCTGAACACCGGGGAGCTGTTTTTT
v_gene: TRBV10-3
j_gene: TRBJ2-2
d_gene: NA
abundance: many

CDR3aa: CASSLGRVETQYF
CDR3nt: TGCGCCAGCAGCTTGGGTCGGGTGGAGACCCAGTACTTC
v_gene: TRBV5-1
j_gene: TRBJ2-5
d_gene: NA
abundance: many

CDR3aa: CASSKSVYEQYF
CDR3nt: TGTGCCAGTAGTAAGTCAGTCTACGAGCAGTACTTC
v_gene: TRBV19
j_gene: TRBJ2-7
d_gene: NA
abundance: many

CDR3aa: CAWSVLGNEQYF
CDR3nt: TGTGCCTGGAGTGTACTGGGAAACGAGCAGTACTTC
v_gene: TRBV30
j_gene: TRBJ2-7
d_gene: NA
abundance: NA

CDR3aa: CASQGAAGDTQYF
CDR3nt: TGTGCCAGTCAGGGGGCAGCCGGAGATACGCAGTATTTT
v_gene: TRBV12-3/TRBV12-4
j_gene: TRBJ2-3
d_gene: TRBD1
abundance: many

CDR3aa: CASSPNSGATGELFF
CDR3nt: TGTGCCAGCAGCCCGAACTCCGGTGCAACCGGGGAGCTGTTTTTT
v_gene: TRBV5-6
j_gene: TRBJ2-2
d_gene: NA
abundance: many

CDR3aa: CSARPSGGSGTGELFF
CDR3nt: TGCAGTGCTAGACCTAGCGGGGGGTCGGGGACCGGGGAGCTGTTTTTT
v_gene: TRBV20-1
j_gene: TRBJ2-2
d_gene: TRBD2
abundance: many

CDR3aa: CASSYGEGREQFF
CDR3nt: TGTGCCAGCAGCTATGGTGAAGGGCGTGAGCAGTTCTTC
v_gene: TRBV5-4
j_gene: TRBJ2-1
d_gene: NA
abundance: NA

CDR3aa: CATSVTAVTEAFF
CDR3nt: TGTGCCACCTCAGTTACTGCAGTCACTGAAGCTTTCTTT
v_gene: TRBV12-3/TRBV12-4
j_gene: TRBJ1-1
d_gene: NA
abundance: many

CDR3aa: CASSPAGVGETQYF
CDR3nt: TGCGCCAGCAGCCCAGCAGGGGTAGGAGAGACCCAGTACTTC
v_gene: TRBV5-1
j_gene: TRBJ2-5
d_gene: NA
abundance: many

CDR3aa: CASRLSGAQETQYF
CDR3nt: TGTGCCAGCAGGCTCAGCGGGGCACAAGAGACCCAGTACTTC
v_gene: TRBV12-3/TRBV12-4
j_gene: TRBJ2-5
d_gene: TRBD2
abundance: many

CDR3aa: CASSPRGNEAFF
CDR3nt: TGTGCCAGCAGTCCGAGGGGAAATGAAGCTTTCTTT
v_gene: TRBV12-3/TRBV12-4
j_gene: TRBJ1-1
d_gene: NA
abundance: many

CDR3aa: CASSRSTSGYPPSYEQYF
CDR3nt: TGTGCCAGCAGTCGTTCGACTAGCGGGTACCCTCCCTCCTACGAGCAGTACTTC
v_gene: TRBV12-3/TRBV12-4
j_gene: TRBJ2-7
d_gene: TRBD2
abundance: many

CDR3aa: CASSQGHTETQYF
CDR3nt: TGCGCCAGCAGCCAGGGACACACAGAGACCCAGTACTTC
v_gene: TRBV5-1
j_gene: TRBJ2-5
d_gene: NA
abundance: NA

CDR3aa: CASSPPRQGIYEQYF
CDR3nt: TGTGCCAGCAGTCCTCCCCGACAGGGGATCTACGAGCAGTACTTC
v_gene: TRBV12-3/TRBV12-4
j_gene: TRBJ2-7
d_gene: TRBD1
abundance: many

CDR3aa: CASSPSGRRADTQYF
CDR3nt: TGTGCCAGCAGCCCTAGCGGGAGACGCGCAGATACGCAGTATTTT
v_gene: TRBV12-3/TRBV12-4
j_gene: TRBJ2-3
d_gene: TRBD2
abundance: many

CDR3aa: CASSLSTTGSPLHF
CDR3nt: TGTGCCAGCAGTTTATCTACTACCGGATCACCCCTCCACTTT
v_gene: TRBV12-3/TRBV12-4
j_gene: TRBJ1-6
d_gene: NA
abundance: many

CDR3aa: CASSSSHGQPQHF
CDR3nt: TGTGCCAGCAGCTCTTCCCATGGTCAGCCCCAGCATTTT
v_gene: TRBV7-2
j_gene: TRBJ1-5
d_gene: NA
abundance: few

CDR3aa: CASSSTGGPSYEQYF
CDR3nt: TGTGCCAGCAGTTCAACGGGAGGGCCCTCATACGAGCAGTACTTC
v_gene: TRBV7-8
j_gene: TRBJ2-7
d_gene: TRBD2
abundance: many

CDR3aa: CASSPGGETQYF
CDR3nt: TGTGCCAGCAGCCCCGGGGGAGAGACCCAGTACTTC
v_gene: TRBV12-3/TRBV12-4
j_gene: TRBJ2-5
d_gene: NA
abundance: many

CDR3aa: CASGPGGAFF
CDR3nt: TGTGCCTCCGGGCCCGGAGGGGCTTTCTTT
v_gene: TRBV19
j_gene: TRBJ1-1
d_gene: NA
abundance: few

CDR3aa: CAWSGSYNEQFF
CDR3nt: TGTGCCTGGAGTGGCTCCTACAATGAGCAGTTCTTC
v_gene: TRBV30
j_gene: TRBJ2-1
d_gene: NA
abundance: NA

CDR3aa: CASGSSGSGEQYF
CDR3nt: TGTGCCAGCGGGTCTAGCGGGAGTGGTGAGCAGTACTTC
v_gene: TRBV27
j_gene: TRBJ2-7
d_gene: TRBD2
abundance: many

CDR3aa: CASSLRGGNEQFF
CDR3nt: TGTGCCAGCAGCCTCCGGGGCGGTAATGAGCAGTTCTTC
v_gene: TRBV7-2
j_gene: TRBJ2-1
d_gene: NA
abundance: many

CDR3aa: CASSDSHSGGTEAFF
CDR3nt: TGTGCCAGCAGTGACTCCCACTCCGGGGGCACTGAAGCTTTCTTT
v_gene: TRBV6-4
j_gene: TRBJ1-1
d_gene: NA
abundance: many

CDR3aa: CASSLEPKEEAFF
CDR3nt: TGCGCCAGCAGCTTGGAGCCTAAGGAGGAAGCTTTCTTT
v_gene: TRBV5-1
j_gene: TRBJ1-1
d_gene: NA
abundance: many

CDR3aa: CASSPGAGPNEKLFF
CDR3nt: TGCGCCAGCAGCCCCGGGGCGGGTCCTAATGAAAAACTGTTTTTT
v_gene: TRBV5-1
j_gene: TRBJ1-4
d_gene: NA
abundance: few

CDR3aa: CSARTESYEQYF
CDR3nt: TGCAGTGCTAGGACTGAATCCTACGAGCAGTACTTC
v_gene: TRBV20-1
j_gene: TRBJ2-7
d_gene: NA
abundance: many

CDR3aa: CASTPRDSTNEQFF
CDR3nt: TGTGCCAGTACCCCCCGGGACTCGACCAATGAGCAGTTCTTC
v_gene: TRBV9
j_gene: TRBJ2-1
d_gene: NA
abundance: many

CDR3aa: CASRLGGEEGEQFF
CDR3nt: TGTGCCAGCAGGCTGGGGGGCGAAGAAGGTGAGCAGTTCTTC
v_gene: TRBV12-3/TRBV12-4
j_gene: TRBJ2-1
d_gene: NA
abundance: NA

CDR3aa: CASTLSVGREIYEQYF
CDR3nt: TGTGCCAGCACTCTCAGTGTAGGGCGGGAGATATACGAGCAGTACTTC
v_gene: TRBV2
j_gene: TRBJ2-7
d_gene: TRBD2
abundance: many

CDR3aa: CASSEVWIEAFF
CDR3nt: TGTGCCAGCAGTGAAGTATGGATCGAAGCTTTCTTT
v_gene: TRBV6-1
j_gene: TRBJ1-1
d_gene: NA
abundance: many

CDR3aa: CASSLVKEGYEQYF
CDR3nt: TGTGCCAGCAGCTTAGTAAAAGAGGGTTACGAGCAGTACTTC
v_gene: TRBV7-6
j_gene: TRBJ2-7
d_gene: NA
abundance: few

CDR3aa: CSATKGGNQPQHF
CDR3nt: TGCAGTGCTACGAAAGGGGGTAATCAGCCCCAGCATTTT
v_gene: TRBV20-1
j_gene: TRBJ1-5
d_gene: NA
abundance: many

CDR3aa: CASSQDPRESTEAFF
CDR3nt: TGCGCCAGCAGCCAGGACCCCAGGGAGAGCACTGAAGCTTTCTTT
v_gene: TRBV4-1
j_gene: TRBJ1-1
d_gene: NA
abundance: many

CDR3aa: CASSSFGTRYEQYF
CDR3nt: TGTGCCAGCAGCTCGTTTGGGACCCGCTACGAGCAGTACTTC
v_gene: TRBV7-2
j_gene: TRBJ2-7
d_gene: NA
abundance: many

CDR3aa: CASSSGRAKDEQFF
CDR3nt: TGTGCCAGTAGTAGCGGGAGGGCCAAGGATGAGCAGTTCTTC
v_gene: TRBV19
j_gene: TRBJ2-1
d_gene: TRBD2
abundance: NA

CDR3aa: CASSRGLSSYNEQFF
CDR3nt: TGCGCCAGCAGCCGAGGCCTCAGCTCCTACAATGAGCAGTTCTTC
v_gene: TRBV5-1
j_gene: TRBJ2-1
d_gene: NA
abundance: many

CDR3aa: CASGSGTPPNTQYF
CDR3nt: TGTGCTAGTGGTTCCGGGACTCCCCCCAATACGCAGTATTTT
v_gene: TRBV12-5
j_gene: TRBJ2-3
d_gene: NA
abundance: NA

CDR3aa: CSARGQGQDNSPLHF
CDR3nt: TGCAGTGCCAGAGGACAGGGACAGGATAATTCACCCCTCCACTTT
v_gene: TRBV20-1
j_gene: TRBJ1-6
d_gene: TRBD1
abundance: many

CDR3aa: CASSQVGRQGNTEAFF
CDR3nt: TGCGCCAGCAGCCAAGTCGGGAGACAGGGGAACACTGAAGCTTTCTTT
v_gene: TRBV4-1
j_gene: TRBJ1-1
d_gene: TRBD1
abundance: many